A single sample gave rise to the 8 T cell receptor beta chains below, sequenced in a study of blood T cell repertoires in COVID-19. Libraries were prepared by immunoSEQ multiplex PCR; TCRdb keeps only in-frame clonotypes and omits some of them. The table has hundreds of thousands of clones, 80% to 90% seen once. The specimen sequenced was peripheral blood. The receptors originated from a woman aged 45-60 years with COVID-19, enrolled during active disease.

The V gene is TRBV5-6, the J gene TRBJ2-3; weak D call: TRBD2 (6 bases). V lost 2 bases to trimming and J lost 4 bases, with 8 bases between them. Germline lookup yields CDR1 SGHDT and CDR2 YYEEEE. The CDR3 has 13 residues. CDR3 sequence reads: CASSFGSSDTQYF. In nucleotides, the CDR3 is TGTGCCAGCAGCTTCGGGAGTTCAGATACGCAGTATTTT.

The chain is built from TRBV5-6 and TRBJ2-7, with TRBD2 matching over 8 bases. Germline-derived CDR1 and CDR2 are SGHDT and YYEEEE. J gave up 4 bases and V 4 bases, and 7 bases lay outside the gene matches. This CDR3 is built from 14 residues. CDR3 sequence (DNA): TGTGCCAGCAGCACTGGACTAGCTAGGTACGAGCAGTACTTC. It is translated as CASSTGLARYEQYF.

Remarks on this clone: The junction and the germline gene differ at one end; a read error may be behind it. CDR3 sequence: CASSHSGTRGFYGQYF. The CDR3 DNA reads as TGTGCCAGCAGTCATTCCGGGACTAGGGGCTTCTACGGGCAGTACTTC. This rearrangement joins TRBV27 to TRBJ2-7; TRBD2 matches at 8 bases. The length of the CDR3 is 16 residues. Germline V gene lookup returns CDR1 MNHEY and CDR2 SMNVEV (reference sequence).

The chain carries TRBV5-1 and TRBJ1-2, with D uncertain. The CDR3 loop spans 15 amino acids. Trimming removed 1 base at V and 3 bases at J, with 13 bases between. The V gene's germline CDR1 is SGHRS and CDR2 YFSETQ. The chain's CDR3 is CASSLSGGTYYGYTF. The CDR3 DNA sequence: TGCGCCAGCAGCTTGAGTGGCGGAACATACTATGGCTACACCTTC.

This clone was observed many times. This chain uses TRBV18 with TRBJ1-4; 9 positions match TRBD1. The CDR3 has 15 amino acids. The V segment lost 5 bases and the J segment 7 bases; nucleotides outside the gene matches: 8. Germline values: CDR1 KGHSH, CDR2 LQKENI. CDR3 sequence reads: CASSEDRGSSEKLFF. The CDR3 coding sequence is TGTGCCAGCTCAGAAGACAGGGGGAGTAGTGAAAAACTGTTTTTT.

This chain links TRBV12-5 with TRBJ1-3, with TRBD1 as a possible D gene (5 bases). The CDR3 is made up of 12 amino acids. CDR1 is LGHNT, CDR2 FRNRAP, per germline. V lost 5 bases and J lost 9, with 11 bases in between. For the CDR3, the DNA is TGTGCTAGTGGTCCTCAAGGGGTCACCATATATTTT. Translating it yields CASGPQGVTIYF.

The chain combines TRBV18 with TRBJ2-7, with D perhaps matching TRBD2 (6 bases). The CDR3 spans 12 residues. Germline CDR1 KGHSH, CDR2 LQKENI. V was clipped by 5 bases and J by 4 bases, with 9 bases between them. CDR3 sequence (DNA): TGTGCCAGCTCAGGGGGACTTTACGAGCAGTACTTC. Protein product: CASSGGLYEQYF.

This chain joins TRBV18 and TRBJ1-1, with D uncertain. The V end was cut by 3 bases, the J end by 1 base, with 12 bases between. From germline, CDR1 is KGHSH and CDR2 LQKENI. The CDR3 has 15 residues. CDR3 residues: CASSPRGEPNTEAFF. The CDR3 nucleotides read TGTGCCAGCTCACCTCGAGGAGAGCCGAACACTGAAGCTTTCTTT.